This TCR beta chain derives from a study of blood T cell repertoires in COVID-19. Participants' own reports of clinical history determined their cohort assignment. The CDR3 sequence is 15 residues long. Looked up from germline, CDR1 is SEHNR and CDR2 is FQNEAQ (reference sequence). V was trimmed by 5 bases and J by 5 bases, leaving 18 bases between them. Sequenced by immunoSEQ multiplex PCR; TCRdb stores in-frame clones only, minus some. The sample records 150,000 to 250,000 clones, around 90% being singletons. Sample: PBMCs or T cells enriched from blood (not recorded which). The sequence came from a woman in her thirties who had recovered from COVID-19. This rearrangement joins TRBV7-9 to TRBJ1-1; weak D call: TRBD1 (5 bases). CDR3: CASSEVGALGTEAFF. In nucleotides, the CDR3 is TGTGCCAGCAGCGAAGTTGGGGCTTTGGGGACTGAAGCTTTCTTT.